What follows describes a single T cell receptor beta chain. The data were taken from a study of shared clonotypes between healthy human individuals. The CDR3 sequence is 14 residues long. Germline V gene lookup returns CDR1 LNHNV and CDR2 YYDKDF (reference sequence). After removal of 0 bases from V and 4 bases from J, the junction contained 2 bases not matched to a gene. TCRdb's copy holds only in-frame clones and misses some; the assay was immunoSEQ multiplex PCR. The data hold around 500,000 clones, with more than 75% observed a single time. The chain links TRBV15 to TRBJ1-2, with 7 bases fitting TRBD1. This clonotype was sampled from a woman between 35 and 50 years old in good health. Some clones in this sample may be carry-over from other donors' samples. The sequenced material came from PBMCs. CDR3 nucleotides: TGTGCCACCAGCAGAGACGGGACAGCCTATGGCTACACCTTC. As protein: CATSRDGTAYGYTF.